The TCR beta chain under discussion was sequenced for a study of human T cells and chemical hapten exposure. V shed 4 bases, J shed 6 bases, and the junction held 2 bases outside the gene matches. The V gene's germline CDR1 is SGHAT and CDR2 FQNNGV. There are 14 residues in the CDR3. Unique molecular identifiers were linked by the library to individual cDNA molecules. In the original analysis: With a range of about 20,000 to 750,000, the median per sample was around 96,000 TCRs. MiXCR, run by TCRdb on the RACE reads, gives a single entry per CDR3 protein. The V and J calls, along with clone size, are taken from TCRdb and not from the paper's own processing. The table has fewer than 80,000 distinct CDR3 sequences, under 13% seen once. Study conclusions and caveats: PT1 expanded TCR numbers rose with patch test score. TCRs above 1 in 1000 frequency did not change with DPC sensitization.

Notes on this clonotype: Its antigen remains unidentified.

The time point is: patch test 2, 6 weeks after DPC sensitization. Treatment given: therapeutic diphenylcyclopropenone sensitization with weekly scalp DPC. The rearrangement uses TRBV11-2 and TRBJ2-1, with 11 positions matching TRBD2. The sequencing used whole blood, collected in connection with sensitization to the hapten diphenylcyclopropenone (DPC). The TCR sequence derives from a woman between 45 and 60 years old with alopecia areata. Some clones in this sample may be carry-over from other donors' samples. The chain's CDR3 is CASSSTSGSNEQFF. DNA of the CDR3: TGTGCCAGCAGCTCAACTAGCGGGAGCAATGAGCAGTTCTTC.